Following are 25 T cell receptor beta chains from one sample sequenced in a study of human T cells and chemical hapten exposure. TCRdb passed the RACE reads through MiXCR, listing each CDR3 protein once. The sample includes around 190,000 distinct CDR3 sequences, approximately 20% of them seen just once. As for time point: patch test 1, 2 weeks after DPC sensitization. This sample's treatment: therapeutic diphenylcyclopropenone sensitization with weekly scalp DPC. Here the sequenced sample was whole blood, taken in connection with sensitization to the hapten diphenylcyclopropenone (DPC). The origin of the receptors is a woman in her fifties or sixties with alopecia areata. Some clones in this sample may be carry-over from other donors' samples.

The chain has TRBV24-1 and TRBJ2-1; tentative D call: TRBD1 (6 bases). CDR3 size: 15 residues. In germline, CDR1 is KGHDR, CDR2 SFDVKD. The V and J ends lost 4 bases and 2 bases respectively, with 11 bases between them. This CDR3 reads CATSDDRSPYNEQFF. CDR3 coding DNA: TGTGCCACCAGTGACGACAGGAGCCCCTACAATGAGCAGTTCTTC.

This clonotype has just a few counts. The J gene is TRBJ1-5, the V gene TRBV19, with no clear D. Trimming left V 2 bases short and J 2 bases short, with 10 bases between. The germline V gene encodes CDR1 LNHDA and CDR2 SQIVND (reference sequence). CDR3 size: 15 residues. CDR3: CASSIQGSGNQPQHF. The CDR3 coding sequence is TGTGCCAGTAGTATACAAGGGTCGGGCAATCAGCCCCAGCATTTT.

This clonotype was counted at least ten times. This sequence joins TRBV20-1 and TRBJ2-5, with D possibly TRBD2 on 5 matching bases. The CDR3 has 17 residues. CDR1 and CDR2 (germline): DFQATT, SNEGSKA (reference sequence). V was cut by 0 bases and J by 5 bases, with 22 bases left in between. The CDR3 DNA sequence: TGCAGTGCTAGAGACACTCAGCGGCTAGCAGCTGGGGAGACCCAGTACTTC. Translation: CSARDTQRLAAGETQYF.

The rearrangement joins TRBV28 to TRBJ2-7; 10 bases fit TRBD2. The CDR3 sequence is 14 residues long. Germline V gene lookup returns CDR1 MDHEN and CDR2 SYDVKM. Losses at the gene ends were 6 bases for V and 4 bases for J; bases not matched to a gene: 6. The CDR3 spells CASSRAGGPYEQYF. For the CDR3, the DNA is TGTGCCAGCAGCCGAGCGGGAGGGCCTTACGAGCAGTACTTC.

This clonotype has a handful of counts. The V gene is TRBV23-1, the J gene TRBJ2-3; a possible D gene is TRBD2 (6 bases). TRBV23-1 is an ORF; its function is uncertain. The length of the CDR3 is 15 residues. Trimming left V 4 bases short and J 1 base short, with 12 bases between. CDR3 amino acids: CASSLWGLCTDTQYF. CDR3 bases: TGCGCCAGCAGTCTCTGGGGACTTTGCACAGATACGCAGTATTTT.

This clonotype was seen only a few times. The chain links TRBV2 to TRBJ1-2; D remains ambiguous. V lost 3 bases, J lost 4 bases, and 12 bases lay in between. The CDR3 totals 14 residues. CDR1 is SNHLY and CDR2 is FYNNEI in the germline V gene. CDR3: CASSEGISGYGYTF. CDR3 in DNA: TGTGCCAGCAGTGAGGGTATTTCGGGCTATGGCTACACCTTC.

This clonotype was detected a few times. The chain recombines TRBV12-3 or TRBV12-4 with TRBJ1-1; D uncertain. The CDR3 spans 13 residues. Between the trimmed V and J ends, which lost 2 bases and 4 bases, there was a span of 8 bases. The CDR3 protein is CASSLSSGTEAFF. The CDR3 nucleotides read TGTGCCAGCAGTTTAAGTTCTGGCACTGAAGCTTTCTTT.

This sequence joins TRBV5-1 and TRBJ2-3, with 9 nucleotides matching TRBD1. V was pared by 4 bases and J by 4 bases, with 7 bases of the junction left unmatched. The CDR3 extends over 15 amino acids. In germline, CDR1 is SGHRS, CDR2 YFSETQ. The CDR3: CASSHRDREADTQYF. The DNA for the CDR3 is TGCGCCAGCAGCCACCGGGACAGGGAGGCAGATACGCAGTATTTT. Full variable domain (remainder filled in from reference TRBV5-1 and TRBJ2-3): KAGVTQTPRYLIKTRGQQVTLSCSPISGHRSVSWYQQTPGQGLQFLFEYFSETQRNKGNFPGRFSGRQFSNSRSEMNVSTLELGDSALYLCASSHRDREADTQYFGPGTRLTVL.

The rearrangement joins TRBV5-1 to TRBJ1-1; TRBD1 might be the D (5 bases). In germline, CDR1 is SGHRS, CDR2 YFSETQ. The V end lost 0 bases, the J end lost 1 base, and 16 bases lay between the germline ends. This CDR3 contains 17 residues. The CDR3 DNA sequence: TGCGCCAGCAGCTTGGTGGGCCTAGGCGGGACGAACACTGAAGCTTTCTTT. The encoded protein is CASSLVGLGGTNTEAFF.

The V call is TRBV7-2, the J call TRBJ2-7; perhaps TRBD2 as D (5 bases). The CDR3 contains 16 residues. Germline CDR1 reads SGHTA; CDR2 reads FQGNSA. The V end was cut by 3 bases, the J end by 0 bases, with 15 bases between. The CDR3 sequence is CASSFAFGIRSYEQYF. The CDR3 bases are TGTGCCAGCAGCTTTGCTTTCGGGATACGCTCCTACGAGCAGTACTTC.

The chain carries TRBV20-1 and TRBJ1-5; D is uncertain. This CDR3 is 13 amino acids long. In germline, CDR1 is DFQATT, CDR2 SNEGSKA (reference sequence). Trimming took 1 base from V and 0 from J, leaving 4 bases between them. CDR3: CSARVSSNQPQHF. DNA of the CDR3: TGCAGTGCTAGAGTATCTAGCAATCAGCCCCAGCATTTT.

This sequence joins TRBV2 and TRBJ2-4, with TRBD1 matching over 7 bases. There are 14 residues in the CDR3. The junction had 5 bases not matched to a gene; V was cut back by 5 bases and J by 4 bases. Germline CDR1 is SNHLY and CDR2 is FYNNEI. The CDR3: CASSRARGKNIQYF. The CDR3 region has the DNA TGTGCCAGCAGTCGCGCCAGGGGGAAAAACATTCAGTACTTC.

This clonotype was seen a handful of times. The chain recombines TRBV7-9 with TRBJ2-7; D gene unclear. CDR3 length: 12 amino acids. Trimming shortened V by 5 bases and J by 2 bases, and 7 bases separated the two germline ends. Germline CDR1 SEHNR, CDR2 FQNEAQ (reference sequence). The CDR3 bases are TGTGCCAGCAGCGCCACGGCCTACGAGCAGTACTTC. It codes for CASSATAYEQYF.

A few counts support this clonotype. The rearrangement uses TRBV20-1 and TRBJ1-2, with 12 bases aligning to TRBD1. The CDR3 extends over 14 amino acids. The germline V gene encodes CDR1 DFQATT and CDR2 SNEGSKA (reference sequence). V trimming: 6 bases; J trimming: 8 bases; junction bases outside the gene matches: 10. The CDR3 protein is CSADDRDRGQGYTF. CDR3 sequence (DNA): TGCAGTGCCGATGACCGGGACAGGGGGCAAGGCTACACCTTC.

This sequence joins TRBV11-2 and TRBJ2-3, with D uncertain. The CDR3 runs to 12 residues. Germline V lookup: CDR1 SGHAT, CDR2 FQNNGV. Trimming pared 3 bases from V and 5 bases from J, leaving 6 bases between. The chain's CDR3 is CASSFDRDTQYF. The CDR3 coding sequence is TGTGCCAGCAGCTTTGACCGAGATACGCAGTATTTT.

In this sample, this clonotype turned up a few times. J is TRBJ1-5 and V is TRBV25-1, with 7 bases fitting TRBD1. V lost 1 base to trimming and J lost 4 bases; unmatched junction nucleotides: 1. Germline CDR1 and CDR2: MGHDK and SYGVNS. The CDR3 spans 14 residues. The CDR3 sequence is CASSESTGNQPQHF. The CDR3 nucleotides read TGTGCCAGCAGTGAATCGACAGGGAATCAGCCCCAGCATTTT.

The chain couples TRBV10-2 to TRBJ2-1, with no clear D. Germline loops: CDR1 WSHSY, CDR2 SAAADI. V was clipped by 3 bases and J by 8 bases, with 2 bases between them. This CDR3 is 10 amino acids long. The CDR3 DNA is TGCGCCAGCAGTGATGATGAGCAGTTCTTC. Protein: CASSDDEQFF.

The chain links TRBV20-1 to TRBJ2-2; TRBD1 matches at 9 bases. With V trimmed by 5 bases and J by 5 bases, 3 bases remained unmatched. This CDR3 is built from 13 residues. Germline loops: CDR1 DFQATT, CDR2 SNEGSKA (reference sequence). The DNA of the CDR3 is TGCAGTGCTTACAGGGGGCGTACCGGGGAGCTGTTTTTT. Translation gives CSAYRGRTGELFF.

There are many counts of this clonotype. The chain's CDR3 is CAWSALGQLNTGELFF. DNA of the CDR3: TGTGCCTGGAGTGCGTTGGGACAACTGAACACCGGGGAGCTGTTTTTT. The chain is built from TRBV30 and TRBJ2-2; maybe TRBD1 (6 bases). This CDR3 region has 16 residues. V lost 1 base and J lost 1, with 13 bases in between. Germline CDR1 reads GTSNPN; CDR2 reads SVGIG (reference sequence). Combining the CDR3 with reference TRBV30 and TRBJ2-2 gives the whole variable domain SQTIHQWPATLVQPVGSPLSLECTVEGTSNPNLYWYRQAAGRGLQLLFYSVGIGQISSEVPQNLSASRPQDRQFILSSKKLLLSDSGFYLCAWSALGQLNTGELFFGEGSRLTVL.

The CDR3 protein is CALMDRDHNEQFF. Written as DNA, the CDR3 is TGTGCCTTAATGGACAGGGATCACAATGAGCAGTTCTTC. V and J are TRBV10-3 and TRBJ2-1, with TRBD1 identical over 8 bases. From germline, CDR1 is ENHRY and CDR2 SYGVKD. Germline trimming cut 11 bases from V and 5 bases from J; bases unmatched to any gene: 8. This CDR3 is 13 amino acids long.

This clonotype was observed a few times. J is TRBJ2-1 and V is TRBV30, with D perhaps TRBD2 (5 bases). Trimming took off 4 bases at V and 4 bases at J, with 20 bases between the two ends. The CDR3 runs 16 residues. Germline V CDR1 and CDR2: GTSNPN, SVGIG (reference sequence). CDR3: CAWTLLGSEGYNEQFF. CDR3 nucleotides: TGTGCCTGGACCCTGCTCGGCTCCGAGGGTTACAATGAGCAGTTCTTC.

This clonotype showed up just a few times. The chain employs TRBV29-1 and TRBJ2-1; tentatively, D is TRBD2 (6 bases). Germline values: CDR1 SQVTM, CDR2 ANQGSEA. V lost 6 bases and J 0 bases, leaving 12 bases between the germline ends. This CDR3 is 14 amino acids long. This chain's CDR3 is CSVSGTFSYNEQFF. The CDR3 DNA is TGCAGCGTCTCCGGGACTTTCTCCTACAATGAGCAGTTCTTC.

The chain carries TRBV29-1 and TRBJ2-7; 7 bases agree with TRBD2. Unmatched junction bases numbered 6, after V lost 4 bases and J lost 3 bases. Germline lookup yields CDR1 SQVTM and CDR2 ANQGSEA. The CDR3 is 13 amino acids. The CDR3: CSVAWAGVYEQYF. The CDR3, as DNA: TGCAGCGTTGCCTGGGCGGGAGTCTACGAGCAGTACTTC.

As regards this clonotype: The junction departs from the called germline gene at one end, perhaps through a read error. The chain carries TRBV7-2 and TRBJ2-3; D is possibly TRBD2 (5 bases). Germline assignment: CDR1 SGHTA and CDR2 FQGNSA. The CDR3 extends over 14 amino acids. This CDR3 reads CASSLAEVTDTQYF. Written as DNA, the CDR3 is TGTGCCAGCAGCCTAGCCGAAGTTACAGATACGCAGTATTTT.

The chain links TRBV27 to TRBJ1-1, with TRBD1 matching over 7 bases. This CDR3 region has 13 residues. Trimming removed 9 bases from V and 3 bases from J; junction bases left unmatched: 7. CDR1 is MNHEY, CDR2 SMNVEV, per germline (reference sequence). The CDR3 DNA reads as TGTGCCAGTAGGACTGGGACAGACACTGAAGCTTTCTTT. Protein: CASRTGTDTEAFF.